One T cell receptor beta chain is described in this entry. Its antigen remains unknown. Germline CDR1 reads ENHRY; CDR2 reads SYGVKD. Trimming removed 10 bases from V and 2 bases from J, with 13 bases in between. The CDR3 spans 13 residues. The TCR beta cDNA libraries contained unique molecular identifiers. MiXCR, applied by TCRdb to the PCR reads, yields one record per CDR3 protein. This sample has 750,000 to 950,000 distinct CDR3 sequences, with around 50% found just once. This sample stems from a study of post-analysis software for immune sequencing data. The study, taken as a whole, reports: Four or five TRBV segments were more frequent in patients than controls; TRBV5-6, TRBV5-1 and TRBV20-1 belonged to this group.

This TCR derives from a girl aged 5-17 years with multiple sclerosis. This chain uses TRBV10-3 with TRBJ2-3; weak D call: TRBD1 (6 bases). Material for sequencing was blood. The CDR3 here is CASNRVNTDTQYF. As DNA, the CDR3 is TGTGCCAGCAACAGGGTAAACACAGATACGCAGTATTTT.